Listed here are 27 T cell receptor beta chains from one sample, sequenced in a study of spatial heterogeneity in lung cancer. MiXCR was run by TCRdb on the 5' RACE reads, yielding one entry per CDR3 protein. Of about 120,000 distinct CDR3 sequences listed, roughly an eighth were seen once; the top ten hold roughly 15%. Time point reported: blood at routine non-recurrence follow-up after resection. The sequenced material consisted of unsorted whole RNA from tumor, nontumor lung or frozen PBMC. This sample comprised PBMCs, obtained at follow-up. These receptors came from a male donor with early-stage non-small cell lung cancer.

Ten or more counts support this clonotype. The rearrangement links TRBV7-2 to TRBJ2-1, with TRBD1 matching 8 bases. From germline, CDR1 is SGHTA and CDR2 FQGNSA. V shed 5 bases and J 0 bases; nucleotides not matched to a gene: 3. This CDR3 contains 15 residues. The CDR3 protein is CASSIDRGSYNEQFF. DNA for the CDR3: TGTGCCAGCAGCATCGACAGGGGCTCCTACAATGAGCAGTTCTTC.

CDR3 bases: TGTGCCAGCAGCTTAGATCCTGGGATAAGCAGTGGCTACACCTTC. Its protein is CASSLDPGISSGYTF. The chain is built from TRBV11-2 and TRBJ1-2; D is undetermined. V shed 0 bases and J shed 7 bases, with 15 bases lying between them. The germline V gene has CDR1 SGHAT and CDR2 FQNNGV. The length of the CDR3 is 15 residues.

Only a few counts were recorded for this clonotype. V gene TRBV28 combines with J gene TRBJ1-1; unclear D gene. CDR3 length equals 15 residues. Germline V gene sequence: CDR1 MDHEN, CDR2 SYDVKM. Trimming cost V 6 bases and J 4 bases, with 18 bases left between them. In DNA, the CDR3 is TGTGCCAGCAGGCCAGACCCGGGCCGCGCCACTGAAGCTTTCTTT. It encodes CASRPDPGRATEAFF. Based on the CDR3 plus reference TRBV28 and TRBJ1-1, the full variable domain is DVKVTQSSRYLVKRTGEKVFLECVQDMDHENMFWYRQDPGLGLRLIYFSYDVKMKEKGDIPEGYSVSREKKERFSLILESASTNQTSMYLCASRPDPGRATEAFFGQGTRLTVV.

The table lists this clonotype with a few counts. V gene TRBV7-8 combines with J gene TRBJ1-1; perhaps TRBD1 as D (6 bases). The CDR3 has 14 residues. Trimming pared 5 bases from V and 9 bases from J, leaving 19 bases between. Germline CDR1 and CDR2: SGHVS and FQNEAQ. CDR3 residues: CASSGRLGQSKAFF. CDR3 nucleotide sequence: TGTGCCAGCAGCGGCCGACTTGGACAGAGCAAAGCTTTCTTT.

This clonotype was seen more than once but under ten times. The chain couples TRBV29-1 to TRBJ2-7, with TRBD2 identical over 10 bases. The V gene end was trimmed by 7 bases and the J gene end by 1 base; junction bases not matched to a gene: 13. Germline V gene lookup returns CDR1 SQVTM and CDR2 ANQGSEA. This CDR3 is built from 16 residues. CDR3 region: CSATRRGAGGSYEQYF. As DNA, the CDR3 is TGCAGCGCCACGCGACGGGGAGCGGGGGGGTCCTACGAGCAGTACTTC.

This clonotype appeared many times. The chain couples TRBV21-1 to TRBJ2-7; the D call of TRBD1 is as the table states it, not checked on the DNA. TRBV21-1 is shown as a pseudogene. CDR3 length equals 15 residues. The CDR3 DNA sequence: TGTGCCAGCAGCAAAGGGGAAGGGAAGGTCGCCGAGCAGTACTTC. Translated: CASSKGEGKVAEQYF.

The sample holds a few counts of this clonotype. The chain uses TRBV6-1 and TRBJ1-1, with D possibly being TRBD1 (6 bases). The germline gives CDR1 MNHNS, CDR2 SASEGT. The ends were cut back, 8 bases at V and 1 base at J, with 11 bases in the middle. CDR3 length: 13 residues. CDR3 sequence reads: CASLKQGNTEAFF. In DNA form, the CDR3 reads TGTGCCAGCCTTAAACAGGGGAACACTGAAGCTTTCTTT.

The chain uses TRBV5-6 and TRBJ1-2; TRBD1 matches 8 bases. The CDR3 runs 14 residues. The J segment lost 4 bases and the V segment lost 0 bases, leaving 2 bases of the junction unmatched. The germline gives CDR1 SGHDT, CDR2 YYEEEE. CDR3 sequence: CASSLGQGTYGYTF. The CDR3 DNA reads TGTGCCAGCAGCTTGGGACAGGGGACCTATGGCTACACCTTC.

At least ten counts were recorded for this clonotype. The chain carries TRBV29-1 and TRBJ1-1, with D hard to call. V was cut by 7 bases and J by 4 bases, with 13 bases left in between. CDR3 length equals 12 residues. Germline values: CDR1 SQVTM, CDR2 ANQGSEA. This CDR3 reads CSGQEWSTEAFF. The CDR3 region has the DNA TGCAGCGGTCAGGAGTGGAGCACTGAAGCTTTCTTT.

This sequence joins TRBV6-1 and TRBJ2-1; no definite D call. The CDR3 sequence is 15 residues long. Deletions cut 6 bases from V and 0 bases from J, with 12 bases between. The germline V gene encodes CDR1 MNHNS and CDR2 SASEGT. The CDR3, as DNA: TGTGCCAGCAGAACTACCCATAGCTCCTACAATGAGCAGTTCTTC. As protein: CASRTTHSSYNEQFF.

The chain is built from TRBV7-6 and TRBJ2-7; no definite D call. The germline gives CDR1 SGHVS, CDR2 FNYEAQ. CDR3 length: 13 amino acids. Trimming took 10 bases from V and 2 from J, leaving 15 bases between them. Here the CDR3 reads CATSTGPAYEQYF. As DNA, the CDR3 is TGTGCCACCTCGACCGGCCCTGCCTACGAGCAGTACTTC.

The chain is built from TRBV7-8 and TRBJ2-7, with TRBD2 matching over 8 bases. The CDR3 runs to 17 residues. J lost 0 bases, V lost 3 bases, and 10 bases had no gene match. Germline V gene lookup returns CDR1 SGHVS and CDR2 FQNEAQ. The DNA of the CDR3 is TGTGCCAGCAGCTTGGGTAGCGGGGCGAGGAGCTCCTACGAGCAGTACTTC. Protein product: CASSLGSGARSSYEQYF.

This chain links TRBV29-1 with TRBJ2-7; 9 bases match TRBD1. In germline, CDR1 is SQVTM, CDR2 ANQGSEA. CDR3 size: 13 residues. The ends lost 6 bases at V and 4 bases at J; junction bases unmatched: 7. The CDR3 here is CSVAGTGKYEQYF. The CDR3 nucleotides are TGCAGCGTCGCCGGGACAGGGAAATACGAGCAGTACTTC.

To note about this clonotype: The CDR3 does not close with the conserved phenylalanine or tryptophan, likely indicating a read error. The chain employs TRBV11-3 and TRBJ1-2; no reliable D call. Trimming removed 0 bases at V and 3 bases at J, with 14 bases between. CDR1 is SGHNT, CDR2 YENEEA, per germline. This CDR3 spans 16 amino acids. CDR3 sequence (DNA): TGTGCCAGCAGCTTAGATCGGTCCGAATCCCACTATGGCTACACCTCC. Translation: CASSLDRSESHYGYTS.

The table lists this clonotype with a few counts. The V and J genes are TRBV7-9 and TRBJ2-5; the match to TRBD2 covers 7 bases. The V segment lost 5 bases and the J segment 7 bases; nucleotides outside the gene matches: 10. Germline loops: CDR1 SEHNR, CDR2 FQNEAQ (reference sequence). The CDR3 runs to 14 residues. CDR3 nucleotides: TGTGCCAGCAGCCCAAGGACTGGCGGGGGGACCCAGTACTTC. It codes for CASSPRTGGGTQYF.

The J gene is TRBJ2-7, the V gene TRBV7-2; D may be TRBD2 (7 bases). In germline, CDR1 is SGHTA, CDR2 FQGNSA. This CDR3 is built from 16 residues. V lost 0 bases and J lost 7, with 19 bases in between. The CDR3 bases are TGTGCCAGCAGCTTAGCGGGCCGTGGGGGGGCCGAAGAGCAGTACTTC. Encoded protein: CASSLAGRGGAEEQYF.

V usage is TRBV7-2 and J usage is TRBJ1-2, with D hard to call. CDR3 size: 11 residues. V gave up 6 bases and J gave up 5 bases, with 7 bases separating them. Germline V gives CDR1 SGHTA, CDR2 FQGNSA. For the CDR3, the DNA is TGTGCCAGCAGAGCCGCTTATGGCTACACCTTC. Amino acids: CASRAAYGYTF.

This clonotype was detected ten times or more. The chain carries TRBV5-6 and TRBJ1-1; possible D gene TRBD1, 5 bases. CDR3 length equals 12 residues. The germline gives CDR1 SGHDT, CDR2 YYEEEE. V was clipped by 2 bases and J by 7 bases, with 9 bases between them. The DNA for the CDR3 is TGTGCCAGCAGCTTCCCAGGGATTGAAGCTTTCTTT. It is translated as CASSFPGIEAFF.

This clonotype has a count of ten or more. The chain has TRBV12-3 or TRBV12-4 and TRBJ1-2, with no clear D. The length of the CDR3 is 13 residues. The germline V and J ends were trimmed by 3 bases and 4 bases, with 9 bases remaining between them. The CDR3 nucleotides are TGTGCCAGCAGTTTGCTGATCGGCTATGGCTACACCTTC. It translates to CASSLLIGYGYTF.

This clonotype was seen ten or more times. The chain joins TRBV4-1 to TRBJ1-5; 7 bases line up with TRBD1. Germline CDR1 and CDR2: MGHRA and YSYEKL. After removal of 0 bases from V and 5 bases from J, the junction contained 4 bases not matched to a gene. The CDR3 contains 15 residues. The CDR3 DNA follows: TGCGCCAGCAGCCAAGAAGAAACAGGGGATCAGCCCCAGCATTTT. Translating gives CASSQEETGDQPQHF.

This clonotype appeared a few times. V and J are TRBV3-1 and TRBJ1-6; a possible D gene is TRBD1 (6 bases). CDR3 length equals 19 residues. Germline CDR1 reads LGHDT; CDR2 reads YNNKEL (reference sequence). Deletions cut 4 bases from V and 6 bases from J, with 25 bases between. CDR3 in amino acids: CASSPVTLTGRRFNSPLHF. The CDR3 DNA is TGTGCCAGCAGCCCCGTTACACTGACAGGCCGGAGGTTTAATTCACCCCTCCACTTT. The variable domain in full, with the rest retrieved from reference TRBV3-1 and TRBJ1-6, is DTAVSQTPKYLVTQMGNDKSIKCEQNLGHDTMYWYKQDSKKFLKIMFSYNNKELIINETVPNRFSPKSPDKAHLNLHINSLELGDSAVYFCASSPVTLTGRRFNSPLHFGNGTRLTVT.

In this sample, this clonotype turned up many times. The chain is built from TRBV20-1 and TRBJ1-2, with D possibly matching TRBD1 (6 bases). Germline values: CDR1 DFQATT, CDR2 SNEGSKA (reference sequence). V lost 6 bases, J lost 2 bases, and 13 bases lay in between. The CDR3 spans 13 residues. The CDR3 coding sequence is TGCAGTGCCGAAGACAGGAGGAACTATGGCTACACCTTC. Translation: CSAEDRRNYGYTF.

There are a few counts of this clonotype. J is TRBJ2-1 and V is TRBV5-1; D is perhaps TRBD1 (7 bases). CDR1 and CDR2 (germline): SGHRS, YFSETQ. Between the trimmed V and J ends, which lost 2 bases and 4 bases, there was a span of 13 bases. The CDR3 has 15 residues. Here the CDR3 DNA reads TGCGCCAGCAGCTTTTCGGGGGACAGATACAATGAGCAGTTCTTC. Amino acid sequence: CASSFSGDRYNEQFF.

This clonotype was detected only a few times. CDR3 sequence reads: CASSPSGGVSDTQYF. CDR3 DNA: TGTGCCAGCAGCCCTAGCGGGGGGGTTTCAGATACGCAGTATTTT. The genes are TRBV11-2 and TRBJ2-3, with 12 bases identical to TRBD2. Trimming cost V 5 bases and J 4 bases; bases outside gene matches: 4. The CDR3 is made up of 15 amino acids. Germline V gene data show CDR1 as SGHAT and CDR2 as FQNNGV.

This clonotype was seen ten or more times. This chain connects TRBV20-1 to TRBJ2-3; D gene unclear. The ends were cut back, 1 base at V and 0 bases at J, with 11 bases in the middle. Looked up from germline, CDR1 is DFQATT and CDR2 is SNEGSKA (reference sequence). CDR3 length equals 15 residues. This CDR3 reads CSARAGAASTDTQYF. The DNA for the CDR3 is TGCAGTGCTAGAGCGGGCGCTGCTAGCACAGATACGCAGTATTTT.

The V call is TRBV27, the J call TRBJ2-7; TRBD1 aligns across 9 bases. Germline CDR1 and CDR2: MNHEY and SMNVEV (reference sequence). The CDR3 consists of 14 residues. With 1 base clipped from V and 5 bases from J, the junction kept 3 bases outside the gene matches. The CDR3 sequence is CASSLYRGPNEQYF. CDR3 nucleotides: TGTGCCAGCAGTTTATACAGGGGGCCAAACGAGCAGTACTTC.

This clonotype has at least ten counts. The genes are TRBV6-2 or TRBV6-3 and TRBJ2-3; 9 bases align to TRBD1. Germline-derived CDR1 and CDR2 are MNHEY and SVGEGT. The CDR3 sequence is 16 residues long. V dropped 4 bases and J dropped 1; count of bases not matched to a gene: 6. CDR3 region: CASSSGQGLGTDTQYF. In DNA, the CDR3 is TGTGCCAGCAGTTCGGGACAGGGTCTAGGCACAGATACGCAGTATTTT.